These T cell receptor beta chains were read from a single sample in a study of T-cell reconstitution after alpha-beta-depleted transplantation in children. Each CDR3 protein is one row after TCRdb ran MiXCR on the PCR reads. Of around 52,000 distinct CDR3 sequences listed, 5.8% are singletons. Here the sequenced sample was PBMCs, mostly from graft donor cells, taken 60 days after TCRalphabeta/CD19-depleted stem cell transplant. The receptor set was obtained from a female patient between 2 and 15 years old who had a stem cell transplant for aplastic anemia, so the T cells may come from the graft donor. Both conserved end residues are part of each CDR3. The order of the fields is D gene, clone size, V gene, J gene, CDR3 protein, CDR3 DNA. D genes are given only for firm matches. The size field is filled for only some rows; it gives once, few, many or a size class.

-	many	TRBV7-8	TRBJ2-5	CASSLASHDPVTQYF	TGTGCCAGCAGCTTAGCATCTCACGACCCTGTGACCCAGTACTTC
-	-	TRBV11-3	TRBJ2-3	CASSSRVGVGTDTQYF	TGTGCCAGCAGCTCGCGGGTAGGGGTCGGGACAGATACGCAGTATTTT
TRBD1	many	TRBV6-5	TRBJ1-1	CASSNPGQGAAFF	TGTGCCAGCAGTAATCCGGGACAGGGGGCAGCTTTCTTT
TRBD2	many	TRBV6-2/TRBV6-3	TRBJ2-3	CATHPRETSTDTQYF	TGTGCCACCCACCCGCGGGAGACTAGCACAGATACGCAGTATTTT
-	many	TRBV6-6	TRBJ1-5	CASSYPPASNQPQHF	TGTGCCAGCAGTTACCCCCCGGCTAGCAATCAGCCCCAGCATTTT
-	few	TRBV4-3	TRBJ2-5	CASSQEGSSEETQYF	TGCGCCAGCAGCCAAGAAGGCTCCAGCGAAGAGACCCAGTACTTC
-	many	TRBV20-1	TRBJ2-3	CSASVRGSTDTQYF	TGCAGTGCTAGCGTTCGGGGGTCCACGGATACGCAGTATTTT
TRBD1	many	TRBV28	TRBJ1-1	CASKSDRVTEAFF	TGTGCCAGCAAGTCCGACAGGGTAACTGAAGCTTTCTTT
-	many	TRBV12-3/TRBV12-4	TRBJ2-2	CASTPGLTGELFF	TGTGCCAGCACCCCGGGGCTGACCGGGGAGCTGTTTTTT
TRBD1	many	TRBV5-5	TRBJ2-2	CASSVAGTGNTGELFF	TGTGCCAGCAGCGTAGCCGGGACAGGCAACACCGGGGAGCTGTTTTTT
-	many	TRBV29-1	TRBJ2-1	CSVESESSYNEQFF	TGCAGCGTTGAGTCAGAGAGCTCCTACAATGAGCAGTTCTTC
-	many	TRBV6-6	TRBJ2-7	CASSFGRDPLEQYF	TGTGCCAGCAGTTTTGGCAGGGACCCTCTCGAGCAGTACTTC
-	many	TRBV20-1	TRBJ2-7	CSATGIRGSYEQYF	TGCAGTGCTACCGGGATCAGGGGCTCCTACGAGCAGTACTTC
TRBD1	many	TRBV5-1	TRBJ2-3	CASSLFSATGGTDTQYF	TGCGCCAGCAGCTTATTCTCAGCGACAGGGGGCACAGATACGCAGTATTTT
-	many	TRBV20-1	TRBJ1-2	CSAPDINYGYTF	TGCAGTGCTCCGGACATAAACTATGGCTACACCTTC
-	many	TRBV12-3/TRBV12-4	TRBJ1-5	CASSLGGQGQPQHF	TGTGCCAGCAGTTTAGGGGGCCAGGGTCAGCCCCAGCATTTT
-	many	TRBV14	TRBJ2-7	CASSQFHYEQYF	TGTGCCAGCAGCCAATTCCATTACGAGCAGTACTTC
-	many	TRBV6-1	TRBJ1-2	CASREGTYGYTF	TGTGCCAGCAGGGAGGGAACCTATGGCTACACCTTC
-	many	TRBV4-3	TRBJ1-1	CASSQEPENTEAFF	TGCGCCAGCAGCCAAGAGCCAGAGAACACTGAAGCTTTCTTT
-	many	TRBV29-1	TRBJ2-3	CSGTAPDTQYF	TGCAGCGGGACTGCACCAGATACGCAGTATTTT
-	many	TRBV12-3/TRBV12-4	TRBJ2-7	CASSSGGHEQYF	TGTGCCAGCAGCTCGGGCGGTCACGAGCAGTACTTC
-	many	TRBV3-1	TRBJ2-3	CASSQIESGSAQYF	TGTGCCAGCAGCCAGATCGAGTCAGGGTCCGCGCAGTATTTT
-	many	TRBV3-1	TRBJ2-4	CASSAGQSGNIQYF	TGTGCCAGCAGCGCGGGACAGTCGGGAAACATTCAGTACTTC
TRBD2	many	TRBV29-1	TRBJ2-5	CSVRLASSGETQYF	TGCAGCGTTAGACTAGCGAGTAGTGGAGAGACCCAGTACTTC
-	-	TRBV7-9	TRBJ2-5	CASGLETQYF	TGTGCCAGCGGGCTAGAGACCCAGTACTTC
-	few	TRBV7-9	TRBJ1-1	CASSPSRMTEAFF	TGTGCCAGCAGCCCCAGTCGGATGACTGAAGCTTTCTTT